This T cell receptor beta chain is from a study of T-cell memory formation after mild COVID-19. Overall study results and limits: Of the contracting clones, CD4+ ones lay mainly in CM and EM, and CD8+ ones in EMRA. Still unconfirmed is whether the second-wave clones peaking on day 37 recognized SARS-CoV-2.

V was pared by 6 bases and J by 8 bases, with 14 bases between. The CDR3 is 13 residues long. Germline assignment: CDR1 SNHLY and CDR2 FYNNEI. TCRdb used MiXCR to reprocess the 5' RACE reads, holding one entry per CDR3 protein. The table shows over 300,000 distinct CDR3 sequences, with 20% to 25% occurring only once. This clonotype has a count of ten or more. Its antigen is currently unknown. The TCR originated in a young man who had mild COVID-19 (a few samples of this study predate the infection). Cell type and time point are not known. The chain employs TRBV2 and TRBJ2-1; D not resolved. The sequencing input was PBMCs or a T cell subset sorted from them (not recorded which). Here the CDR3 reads CASRRLVGDEQFF. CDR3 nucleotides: TGTGCCAGCAGAAGGCTAGTAGGCGATGAGCAGTTCTTC.